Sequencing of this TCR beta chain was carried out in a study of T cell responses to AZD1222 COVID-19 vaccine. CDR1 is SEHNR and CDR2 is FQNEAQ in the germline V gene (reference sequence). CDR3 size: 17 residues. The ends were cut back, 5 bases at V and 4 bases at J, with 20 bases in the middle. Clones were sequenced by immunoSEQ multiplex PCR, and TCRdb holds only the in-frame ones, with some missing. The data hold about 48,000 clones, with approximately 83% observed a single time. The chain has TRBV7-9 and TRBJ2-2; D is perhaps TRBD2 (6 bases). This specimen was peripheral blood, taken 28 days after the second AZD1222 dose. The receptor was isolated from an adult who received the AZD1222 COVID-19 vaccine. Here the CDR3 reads CASSVRDLQSSTGELFF. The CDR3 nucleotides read TGTGCCAGCAGCGTGCGGGACCTGCAAAGTAGCACCGGGGAGCTGTTTTTT.